This T cell receptor beta chain was captured by sequencing in a study of blood T cell repertoires in COVID-19 (dated by TCRdb to about 2020). Regarding the study in general: Samples from collaborators originated in the United States, Italy and Spain and spanned both the acute and convalescent phases of COVID-19. Samples were obtained from the ongoing ImmuneRACE study (first 160 participants) and from approximately 1,200 subjects provided by 6 global collaborators. Sample metadata almost always included a de-identified subject ID, COVID-19 status, age in years and sex. Deeply sampled blood TCRbeta repertoires from subjects exposed to, actively infected with, or recovered from COVID-19 were included in the dataset. Where HLA class I and class II types were available, the types were taken from metadata supplied by the sample provider, not from assay-based typing. The material from the prospective study consisted of cDNA or gDNA derived from T cells, B-cell-depleted T cells, or PBMCs. A freely available public database, intended as a resource for researchers studying the immune response to SARS-CoV-2, is where the repertoires were released.

Overall results and qualifications from the work: Clinical and demographic metadata were provided uncurated, with the amount varying by source and participant.

Collaborating institutions collected whole blood in K2EDTA tubes following their own protocols. For TCRbeta analysis, collaborators shipped samples in one of three forms: frozen whole blood, isolated PBMCs, or DNA extracted from either of those sample types. In its sample, this clone was seen once. It lacks a known antigen. Qualities for individual bases were not recorded, and no much larger clone is one base off. Taken from cysteine to phenylalanine, the CDR3 has 12 residues. Only the CDR3 part of the read is kept: 36 bases, read in frame from the first base. V is reduced by 3 bases and J by 8 bases, leaving a spacing of 9 bases between them. Reading the germline V gene gives CDR1 MGHDK and CDR2 SYGVNS. TCRbeta CDR3 regions were amplified from genomic DNA using the immunoSEQ Assay, a bias-controlled multiplex PCR. Regarding the original processing steps: The number of nucleated cells in each sample was estimated from the amplification of reference gene primers within the assay. To quantify the absolute abundance of each unique TCRbeta CDR3 rearrangement, sequence reads were collapsed and filtered. Productive Simpson clonality was computed per sample as the square root of Simpson's diversity index over productive rearrangements. TCRdb provides this immuneACCESS table in a form limited to in-frame rearrangements. Some clones are lacking; in checked studies, under half of them reflect an unresolved V gene, and why the rest are absent is not known. V and J calls and clone size are copied from that table; D and trimming were computed from the DNA. Present in this sample are approximately 25,000 clones, approximately 80% of which were seen just once. The top ten hold about 39% of the sample.

Recombination connected TRBV25-1 to TRBJ2-3; D gene: possibly TRBD1, on 5 matching bases. Sequencing was carried out using peripheral blood. The receptor comes from a woman over 75 with acute or convalescent COVID-19. The CDR3 sequence is CASSEGPRTQYF. The DNA reads TGTGCCAGCAGTGAGGGGCCTCGTACGCAGTATTTT.